This TCR beta chain was identified during a study of identical twins. A universal primer site came from template switching; cDNA carried unique molecular identifiers. TCRdb independently ran MiXCR on the 5' RACE reads; one entry per CDR3 protein. The sample has 400,000 to 600,000 distinct CDR3 sequences; about 22% are singletons. These same records also appear under a second study, on yellow fever vaccine responses in identical twins.

Sequenced material: CD4+ T cells sorted from blood. The source is a woman aged 18-35 years in good health.

The CDR3 spells CASSPMGNVGETQYF. CDR3 bases: TGTGCCAGCAGCCCAATGGGCAATGTAGGGGAGACCCAGTACTTC. The chain couples TRBV7-9 to TRBJ2-5; D gene uncertain. CDR1 and CDR2 from the germline V gene are SEHNR and FQNEAQ (reference sequence). V dropped 5 bases and J dropped 5 bases, with 18 bases sitting between them. This CDR3 has 15 amino acids.